These 5 T cell receptor beta chains share one sample of origin, sequenced in a study of shared clonotypes between healthy human individuals. The repertoire was sequenced with immunoSEQ multiplex PCR; TCRdb's copy has only in-frame clones and lacks some. This table holds under 1,100,000 clones, about 77% found once. The source material was memory CD4+ T cells sorted from blood. Subset indicated: CD45RA-negative fraction. The receptors derive from a man aged 18-30 years in good health.

Remarks on this clone: Other nucleotide sequences in the sample specify the same CDR3. This chain joins TRBV9 and TRBJ2-1; D is undetermined. Trimming took off 0 bases at V and 3 bases at J, with 4 bases between the two ends. CDR3 length: 13 amino acids. From germline, CDR1 is SGDLS and CDR2 YYNGEE. Here the CDR3 reads CASSVALYNEQFF. The CDR3 DNA reads as TGTGCCAGCAGCGTAGCACTCTACAATGAGCAGTTCTTC. Looking up the rest from reference TRBV9 and TRBJ2-1 gives the full variable domain: DSGVTQTPKHLITATGQRVTLRCSPRSGDLSVYWYQQSLDQGLQFLIQYYNGEERAKGNILERFSAQQFPDLHSELNLSSLELGDSALYFCASSVALYNEQFFGPGTRLTVL.

J is TRBJ2-6 and V is TRBV18; maybe TRBD1 (5 bases). Per the germline V gene, CDR1 is KGHSH and CDR2 is LQKENI. This CDR3 has 18 residues. V lost 4 bases, J lost 0 bases, and 16 bases lay in between. CDR3 in amino acids: CASSRVQGRSSGANVLTF. CDR3 nucleotide sequence: TGTGCCAGCTCACGCGTGCAGGGCAGAAGCTCTGGGGCCAACGTCCTGACTTTC.

This clone came up once. The rearrangement joins TRBV19 to TRBJ2-7, with 8 bases that match TRBD1. CDR3 length: 13 residues. With V trimmed by 4 bases and J by 4 bases, 3 bases remained unmatched. The germline CDR1 and CDR2 sequences are LNHDA and SQIVND (reference sequence). The CDR3 DNA reads as TGTGCCAGTAGTACAGGGGGCGGATACGAGCAGTACTTC. Protein: CASSTGGGYEQYF. The variable domain in full, completed from reference TRBV19 and TRBJ2-7, reads DGGITQSPKYLFRKEGQNVTLSCEQNLNHDAMYWYRQDPGQGLRLIYYSQIVNDFQKGDIAEGYSVSREKKESFPLTVTSAQKNPTAFYLCASSTGGGYEQYFGPGTRLTVT.

The rearrangement links TRBV30 to TRBJ1-1; possible D gene TRBD1, 5 bases. Germline CDR1 GTSNPN, CDR2 SVGIG (reference sequence). The CDR3 extends over 14 amino acids. With 0 bases removed from V and 6 bases from J, the gap between germline ends came to 14 bases. The CDR3 nucleotides read TGTGCCTGGAGTGTCCGTAGGGGATTGGCTGAAGCTTTCTTT. This codes for CAWSVRRGLAEAFF.

The table lists this clone with a count of one. The CDR3 region is CASSVGGEGTDTQYF. The CDR3 DNA reads as TGTGCCAGCAGCGTAGGAGGGGAGGGCACAGATACGCAGTATTTT. The J gene is TRBJ2-3, the V gene TRBV9; maybe TRBD2 (6 bases). Germline V gene sequence: CDR1 SGDLS, CDR2 YYNGEE. V lost 0 bases and J 1 base, leaving 9 bases between the germline ends. The CDR3 spans 15 residues.